Listed below are T cell receptor beta chains from one sample, sequenced in a study of T cells in localized non-small cell lung cancer. Assay used: immunoSEQ multiplex PCR; TCRdb lists only in-frame clones, some missing. The table has 30,000 to 35,000 clones, about 89% seen once; the top ten hold around 2.9%. Specimen: peripheral blood, collected before any cancer treatment. The source is a female donor older than 55 with stage I lung adenocarcinoma. The CDR3 runs from the conserved cysteine through the conserved F or W. Fields, in order: V gene, J gene, D gene, clone size, CDR3 DNA, CDR3 protein. The D gene is left open where the match is weak. The size of a clone is reported for some rows only, either as once, few or many, or as a class for expanded clones.

v_gene: TRBV29-1; j_gene: TRBJ1-1; d_gene: NA; abundance: NA; CDR3nt: TGCAGCGTCCTACTTGGTTACACTGAAGCTTTCTTT; CDR3aa: CSVLLGYTEAFF
v_gene: TRBV7-2; j_gene: TRBJ2-5; d_gene: TRBD2; abundance: NA; CDR3nt: TGTGCCAGCAGCTACCCTGGACTAGCGGGAAGGGAGACCCAGTACTTC; CDR3aa: CASSYPGLAGRETQYF
v_gene: TRBV18; j_gene: TRBJ2-2; d_gene: NA; abundance: NA; CDR3nt: TGTGCCAGCTCTACCAGCCGGGTTAGGACCGGGGAGCTGTTTTTT; CDR3aa: CASSTSRVRTGELFF
v_gene: TRBV4-1; j_gene: TRBJ2-7; d_gene: TRBD2; abundance: once; CDR3nt: TGCGCCAGCAGCCTCCCCGCCCTGGGGGCGGGAGGGTCCCACGAGCAGTACTTC; CDR3aa: CASSLPALGAGGSHEQYF
v_gene: TRBV5-8; j_gene: TRBJ1-3; d_gene: NA; abundance: once; CDR3nt: TGTGCCAGCAGCTTACCGGGGGTAGGCTCTGGAAACACCATATATTTT; CDR3aa: CASSLPGVGSGNTIYF
v_gene: TRBV2; j_gene: TRBJ1-1; d_gene: TRBD1; abundance: NA; CDR3nt: TGTGCCAGCAGTCCTTTCGGGACAGACACCAATACTGAAGCTTTCTTT; CDR3aa: CASSPFGTDTNTEAFF
v_gene: TRBV10-3; j_gene: TRBJ2-6; d_gene: TRBD2; abundance: NA; CDR3nt: TGTGCCATCAGTGAGTCGGGAGGGGCCTTGAGCTCTGGGGCCAACGTCCTGACTTTC; CDR3aa: CAISESGGALSSGANVLTF
v_gene: TRBV4-3; j_gene: TRBJ2-7; d_gene: TRBD2; abundance: NA; CDR3nt: TGCGCCAGCAGCCAAGGCATATCTTGGCGGGAGGAACCCCGACACGAGCAGTACTTC; CDR3aa: CASSQGISWREEPRHEQYF
v_gene: TRBV27; j_gene: TRBJ2-3; d_gene: TRBD2; abundance: NA; CDR3nt: TGTGCCAGCAGTTTAAGCGGGGGCATGGATACGCAGTATTTT; CDR3aa: CASSLSGGMDTQYF
v_gene: TRBV5-1; j_gene: TRBJ2-5; d_gene: TRBD1; abundance: NA; CDR3nt: TGCGCCAGCAGCAGTGGGACAGGGGGCAAAGAAGAGACCCAGTACTTC; CDR3aa: CASSSGTGGKEETQYF
v_gene: TRBV27; j_gene: TRBJ2-5; d_gene: TRBD2; abundance: once; CDR3nt: TGTGCCAGCAGTTCCCCGGGACTAGGGGAAGAGACCCAGTACTTC; CDR3aa: CASSSPGLGEETQYF
v_gene: TRBV10-1; j_gene: TRBJ1-1; d_gene: TRBD1; abundance: NA; CDR3nt: TGCGCCAGCTCCTTTCAGGGGGGCACTGAAGCTTTCTTT; CDR3aa: CASSFQGGTEAFF
v_gene: TRBV19; j_gene: TRBJ2-1; d_gene: TRBD2; abundance: NA; CDR3nt: TGTGCCAGTAGTATTCTGGGAGGGAACAATGAGCAGTTCTTC; CDR3aa: CASSILGGNNEQFF
v_gene: TRBV5-1; j_gene: TRBJ1-1; d_gene: NA; abundance: NA; CDR3nt: TGCGCCAGCAGCTTGGCCCCACAACGCCGACGTGAAGCTTTCTTT; CDR3aa: CASSLAPQRRREAFF
v_gene: TRBV10-3; j_gene: TRBJ2-3; d_gene: TRBD2; abundance: once; CDR3nt: TGTGCCATTCAGCCGGGACTATTCTCGGCAGATACGCAGTATTTT; CDR3aa: CAIQPGLFSADTQYF
v_gene: TRBV19; j_gene: TRBJ2-3; d_gene: NA; abundance: NA; CDR3nt: TGTGCCAGTAGTAGGGGGCGGGATACGCAGTATTTT; CDR3aa: CASSRGRDTQYF
v_gene: TRBV18; j_gene: TRBJ2-7; d_gene: NA; abundance: NA; CDR3nt: TGTGCCAGCTCCCCTTCTACTATTCAGCAGTACTTC; CDR3aa: CASSPSTIQQYF
v_gene: TRBV28; j_gene: TRBJ2-7; d_gene: TRBD1; abundance: NA; CDR3nt: TGTGCCAGCACTTGGACAGGCCGCCGAGACGAGCAGTACTTC; CDR3aa: CASTWTGRRDEQYF
v_gene: TRBV15; j_gene: TRBJ2-1; d_gene: NA; abundance: NA; CDR3nt: TGTGCCACCAGCAGAGTCTACAATGAGCAGTTCTTC; CDR3aa: CATSRVYNEQFF
v_gene: TRBV5-4; j_gene: TRBJ2-1; d_gene: NA; abundance: NA; CDR3nt: TGTGCCAGCAGCTTGATGGAAGAGCAGTTCTTC; CDR3aa: CASSLMEEQFF
v_gene: TRBV2; j_gene: TRBJ1-4; d_gene: NA; abundance: NA; CDR3nt: TGTGCCAGCAAATTAGGGTACGAAAAACTGTTTTTT; CDR3aa: CASKLGYEKLFF
v_gene: TRBV15; j_gene: TRBJ1-2; d_gene: TRBD1; abundance: NA; CDR3nt: TGTGCCACCAGCAGAGATCTCACAGGGGGCGGTCGCAGCTACACCTTC; CDR3aa: CATSRDLTGGGRSYTF
v_gene: TRBV19; j_gene: TRBJ2-7; d_gene: TRBD2; abundance: NA; CDR3nt: TGTGCCAGTAGCCCTTTAGGAGCGGGAGAGACCTACGAGCAGTACTTC; CDR3aa: CASSPLGAGETYEQYF
v_gene: TRBV7-2; j_gene: TRBJ2-7; d_gene: TRBD2; abundance: NA; CDR3nt: TGTGCCAGCAGCTTTCTAGCGGGAGGCGCCGAGCAGTACTTC; CDR3aa: CASSFLAGGAEQYF
v_gene: TRBV28; j_gene: TRBJ2-7; d_gene: TRBD2; abundance: few; CDR3nt: TGTGCCAGCAGGGTAGAAGCGGGAGGGCCTTACGAGCAGTACTTC; CDR3aa: CASRVEAGGPYEQYF
v_gene: TRBV29-1; j_gene: TRBJ1-2; d_gene: NA; abundance: NA; CDR3nt: TGCAGCGTTGGGGACGATTATGGCTACACCTTC; CDR3aa: CSVGDDYGYTF
v_gene: TRBV18; j_gene: TRBJ1-2; d_gene: NA; abundance: once; CDR3nt: TGTGCCAGCTCACCAAGGGCTTTCTCCGGCTACACCTTC; CDR3aa: CASSPRAFSGYTF
v_gene: TRBV4-3; j_gene: TRBJ2-2; d_gene: TRBD2; abundance: once; CDR3nt: TGCGCCAGCAGCCTTGGCGGGAGGACGAACACCGGGGAGCTGTTTTTT; CDR3aa: CASSLGGRTNTGELFF
v_gene: TRBV9; j_gene: TRBJ2-2; d_gene: TRBD2; abundance: NA; CDR3nt: TGTGCCAGCAGCCCCCCGCGCGGGAGGGCTAACACCGGGGAGCTGTTTTTT; CDR3aa: CASSPPRGRANTGELFF
v_gene: TRBV12-5; j_gene: TRBJ2-2; d_gene: NA; abundance: NA; CDR3nt: TGTGCTAGTGGCTCCAGGGTCGGGGAGCTGTTTTTT; CDR3aa: CASGSRVGELFF
v_gene: TRBV9; j_gene: TRBJ2-7; d_gene: TRBD2; abundance: NA; CDR3nt: TGTGCCAGCAGCGTAGAGGGAGGGCGGGAGAGGCCCTACGAGCAGTACTTC; CDR3aa: CASSVEGGRERPYEQYF
v_gene: TRBV6-5; j_gene: TRBJ2-2; d_gene: TRBD2; abundance: NA; CDR3nt: TGTGCCAGCGGGAGCGGGGTTAACACCGGGGAGCTGTTTTTT; CDR3aa: CASGSGVNTGELFF
v_gene: TRBV27; j_gene: TRBJ2-5; d_gene: TRBD1; abundance: NA; CDR3nt: TGTGCCAGCACCTCTCGAGCACCCGGGACAGGGGTTTTAGAGACCCAGTACTTC; CDR3aa: CASTSRAPGTGVLETQYF
v_gene: TRBV10-3; j_gene: TRBJ2-5; d_gene: NA; abundance: NA; CDR3nt: TGTGCCATCAGTGAGTTTGGAGAGACCCAGTACTTC; CDR3aa: CAISEFGETQYF
v_gene: TRBV5-1; j_gene: TRBJ2-7; d_gene: TRBD1; abundance: NA; CDR3nt: TGCGCCAGCAGCTCGGGACAGGGAAACTACGAGCAGTACTTC; CDR3aa: CASSSGQGNYEQYF
v_gene: TRBV7-2; j_gene: TRBJ2-3; d_gene: NA; abundance: NA; CDR3nt: TGTGCCAGCAGCCCCGGACTAACAGATACGCAGTATTTT; CDR3aa: CASSPGLTDTQYF
v_gene: TRBV7-6; j_gene: TRBJ1-3; d_gene: NA; abundance: NA; CDR3nt: TGTGCCAGCAGCTTAGATGGAACCTCTGGAAACACCATATATTTT; CDR3aa: CASSLDGTSGNTIYF
v_gene: TRBV7-6; j_gene: TRBJ2-1; d_gene: NA; abundance: NA; CDR3nt: TGTGCCAGCAGCTTAGCAATCCCCGGACAAGACTCCTACAATGAGCAGTTCTTC; CDR3aa: CASSLAIPGQDSYNEQFF
v_gene: TRBV30; j_gene: TRBJ1-5; d_gene: TRBD1; abundance: NA; CDR3nt: TGTGCCTGGAGCCAGACAGGGCGCCAGCCCCAGCATTTT; CDR3aa: CAWSQTGRQPQHF
v_gene: TRBV12-5; j_gene: TRBJ2-1; d_gene: NA; abundance: NA; CDR3nt: TGTGCTAGTGGACAGGGCCAAAGCTCCTACAATGAGCAGTTCTTC; CDR3aa: CASGQGQSSYNEQFF
v_gene: TRBV2; j_gene: TRBJ2-4; d_gene: NA; abundance: NA; CDR3nt: TGTGCCACCAACCGGGCGCCGGCTGGGGACATTCAGTACTTC; CDR3aa: CATNRAPAGDIQYF
v_gene: TRBV5-1; j_gene: TRBJ1-3; d_gene: NA; abundance: NA; CDR3nt: TGCGCCAGCAGCTTGGATACGGGAAGGGTCAACACCATATATTTT; CDR3aa: CASSLDTGRVNTIYF
v_gene: TRBV4-3; j_gene: TRBJ2-1; d_gene: NA; abundance: NA; CDR3nt: TGCGCCAGCAGCCATGACCGGGGGCCGAGGGACAATGAGCAGTTCTTC; CDR3aa: CASSHDRGPRDNEQFF
v_gene: TRBV6-5; j_gene: TRBJ1-2; d_gene: TRBD1; abundance: NA; CDR3nt: TGTGCCAGCAGTAGACAGGGCCCCTATGGCTACACCTTC; CDR3aa: CASSRQGPYGYTF
v_gene: TRBV9; j_gene: TRBJ1-4; d_gene: TRBD1; abundance: NA; CDR3nt: TGTGCCAGCAGCGTAGGACAGGGTCCTAATGAAAAACTGTTTTTT; CDR3aa: CASSVGQGPNEKLFF
v_gene: TRBV30; j_gene: TRBJ2-7; d_gene: NA; abundance: NA; CDR3nt: TGTGCCTGGAGAGGGTGGCAGGGGTTCGACGAGCAGTACTTC; CDR3aa: CAWRGWQGFDEQYF
v_gene: TRBV28; j_gene: TRBJ2-7; d_gene: NA; abundance: NA; CDR3nt: TGTGCCAGCAGCCCGGACATCTACGAGCAGTACTTC; CDR3aa: CASSPDIYEQYF
v_gene: TRBV6-1; j_gene: TRBJ2-3; d_gene: NA; abundance: NA; CDR3nt: TGTGCCAGCGGGGGCCGACTCAGGGGAGATACGCAGTATTTT; CDR3aa: CASGGRLRGDTQYF
v_gene: TRBV29-1; j_gene: TRBJ1-1; d_gene: NA; abundance: NA; CDR3nt: TGCAGCGGGACGACAGGACACACTGAAGCTTTCTTT; CDR3aa: CSGTTGHTEAFF
v_gene: TRBV7-2; j_gene: TRBJ2-3; d_gene: NA; abundance: NA; CDR3nt: TGTGCCAGCAGCTTAGGGAACCGACTAGTAGGTACGCAGTATTTT; CDR3aa: CASSLGNRLVGTQYF